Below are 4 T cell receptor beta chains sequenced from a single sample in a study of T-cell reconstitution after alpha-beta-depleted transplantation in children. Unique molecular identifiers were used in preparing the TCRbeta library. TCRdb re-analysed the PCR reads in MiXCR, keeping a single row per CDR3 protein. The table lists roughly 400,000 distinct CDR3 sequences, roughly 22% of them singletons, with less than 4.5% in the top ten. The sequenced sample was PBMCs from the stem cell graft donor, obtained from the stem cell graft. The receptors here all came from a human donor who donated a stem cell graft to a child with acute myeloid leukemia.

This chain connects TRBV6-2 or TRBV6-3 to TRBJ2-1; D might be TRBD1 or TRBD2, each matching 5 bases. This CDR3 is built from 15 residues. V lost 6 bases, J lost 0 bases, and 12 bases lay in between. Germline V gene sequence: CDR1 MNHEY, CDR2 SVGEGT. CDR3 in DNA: TGTGCCAGCAGGATATCAGGGAGCTCCTACAATGAGCAGTTCTTC. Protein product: CASRISGSSYNEQFF.

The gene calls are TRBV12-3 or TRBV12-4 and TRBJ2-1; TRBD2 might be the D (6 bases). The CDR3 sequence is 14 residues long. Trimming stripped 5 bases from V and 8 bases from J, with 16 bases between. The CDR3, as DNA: TGTGCCAGCAGTGAGACTAGGGGTATCGATGAGCAGTTCTTC. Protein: CASSETRGIDEQFF.

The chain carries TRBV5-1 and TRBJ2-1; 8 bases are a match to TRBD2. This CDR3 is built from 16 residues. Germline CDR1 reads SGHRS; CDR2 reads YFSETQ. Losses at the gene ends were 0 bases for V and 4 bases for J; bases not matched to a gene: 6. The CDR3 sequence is CASSLGGLDGYNEQFF. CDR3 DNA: TGCGCCAGCAGCTTGGGGGGACTAGACGGGTACAATGAGCAGTTCTTC.

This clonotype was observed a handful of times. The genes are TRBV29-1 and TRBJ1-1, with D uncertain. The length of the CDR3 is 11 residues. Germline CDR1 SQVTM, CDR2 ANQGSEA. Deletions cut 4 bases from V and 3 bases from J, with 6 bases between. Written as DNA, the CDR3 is TGCAGCGTTGGGGAAGACACTGAAGCTTTCTTT. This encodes CSVGEDTEAFF. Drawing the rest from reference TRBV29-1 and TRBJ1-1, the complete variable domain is SAVISQKPSRDICQRGTSLTIQCQVDSQVTMMFWYRQQPGQSLTLIATANQGSEATYESGFVIDKFPISRPNLTFSTLTVSNMSPEDSSIYLCSVGEDTEAFFGQGTRLTVV.